Detailed here is one TCR beta chain. This sample stems from a study of blood T cell repertoires in COVID-19. Study in general: Whether acute or convalescent, the COVID-19 samples came from the United States, Italy and Spain.

This table comes from immunoSEQ multiplex PCR, and its TCRdb copy is limited to in-frame clones, with some not included. This sample has 180,000 or so clones, with 65% to 85% found just once. Cohort assignment relied on participant-reported clinical history. Either two negative PCRs, clearance, or symptom resolution qualified Cohort 3 donors as recovered. This CDR3 contains 12 residues. Germline V gene data show CDR1 as MNHNY and CDR2 as SVGAGI (reference sequence). V was clipped by 8 bases and J by 7 bases, with 15 bases between them. This receptor was obtained from an older woman who had recovered from COVID-19. Sample: PBMCs or T cells enriched from blood (not recorded which). The rearrangement joins TRBV6-6 to TRBJ2-7; D gene ambiguous. The CDR3 spells CASSLAGYEQYF. CDR3 sequence (DNA): TGTGCCAGCTCCCTTGCCGGGTATGAGCAGTACTTC.